The rows below give T cell receptor beta chains drawn from one sample of a study of Graves' ophthalmopathy and Graves' hyperthyroidism. Using its own MiXCR run on the multiplex PCR reads, TCRdb lists one record per CDR3 protein. The sample consists of about 370,000 distinct CDR3 sequences, 17% of them appearing once. The material sequenced was peripheral blood. The receptors originated from an adult woman with stable Graves' hyperthyroidism. Each CDR3 is given with its conserved first and last residue. Each record gives: CDR3 length, clone size, D gene, J gene, V gene, CDR3 protein, CDR3 DNA. A D gene is named only where the DNA matches it firmly. Expanded clones are given a class, and other clones once, few, many or no size at all.

16 | few | NA | TRBJ2-2 | TRBV11-1 | CASSRPAGQNTGELFF | TGTGCCAGCAGTCGGCCCGCCGGACAAAACACCGGGGAGCTGTTTTTT
17 | many | NA | TRBJ1-2 | TRBV6-5 | CASSYSPGVRAENGYTF | TGTGCCAGCAGTTACTCTCCCGGGGTAAGGGCCGAAAATGGCTACACCTTC
13 | many | NA | TRBJ2-2 | TRBV3-1 | CASSPRHVGELFF | TGTGCCAGCAGCCCCCGACACGTCGGGGAGCTGTTTTTT
14 | many | TRBD1 | TRBJ2-7 | TRBV11-2 | CASSFGQGYYEQYF | TGTGCCAGCAGCTTCGGACAGGGCTACTACGAGCAGTACTTC
16 | NA | TRBD1 | TRBJ1-5 | TRBV7-8 | CASSSRRDSHNQPQHF | TGTGCCAGCAGTTCCCGAAGGGACAGCCACAATCAGCCCCAGCATTTT
13 | many | TRBD1 | TRBJ2-7 | TRBV29-1 | CSTRQGHSYEQYF | TGCAGCACCCGACAGGGGCACTCCTACGAGCAGTACTTC
14 | many | NA | TRBJ2-5 | TRBV11-2 | CASSGSGLGETQYF | TGTGCCAGCAGCGGGTCGGGACTGGGAGAGACCCAGTACTTC
14 | few | NA | TRBJ2-5 | TRBV20-1 | CSAPRQQQAETQYF | TGCAGTGCCCCGAGACAGCAACAGGCGGAGACCCAGTACTTC
15 | NA | NA | TRBJ1-1 | TRBV7-9 | CASNPVGGMNTEAFF | TGTGCCAGCAACCCTGTAGGAGGGATGAACACTGAAGCTTTCTTT
12 | few | TRBD1 | TRBJ2-7 | TRBV3-1 | CASEGGRAEQYF | TGTGCCAGCGAAGGGGGCAGGGCCGAGCAGTACTTC
16 | many | TRBD2 | TRBJ2-7 | TRBV5-1 | CASSLASGSPGYEQYF | TGCGCCAGCAGCTTGGCTAGCGGTTCTCCTGGGTACGAGCAGTACTTC
15 | many | NA | TRBJ1-5 | TRBV11-2 | CASSLGWGGGQPQHF | TGTGCCAGCAGCTTAGGGTGGGGGGGTGGCCAGCCCCAGCATTTT
14 | NA | NA | TRBJ1-5 | TRBV9 | CASSEGVRNQPQHF | TGTGCCAGCAGCGAAGGAGTGCGCAATCAGCCCCAGCATTTT
14 | many | NA | TRBJ1-1 | TRBV6-5 | CASSYGWGNTEAFF | TGTGCCAGCAGTTACGGTTGGGGAAACACTGAAGCTTTCTTT
16 | few | TRBD1 | TRBJ2-2 | TRBV11-1 | CASSQPGQGNTGELFF | TGTGCCAGCAGCCAACCGGGACAGGGAAACACCGGGGAGCTGTTTTTT
12 | many | NA | TRBJ1-5 | TRBV7-9 | CASSEGYQPQHF | TGTGCCAGCAGTGAGGGATATCAGCCCCAGCATTTT
14 | many | NA | TRBJ2-5 | TRBV29-1 | CSVDSGGAVETQYF | TGCAGCGTTGATTCTGGCGGGGCGGTGGAGACCCAGTACTTC
15 | many | TRBD2 | TRBJ2-7 | TRBV10-3 | CAISELAGVSNEQYF | TGTGCCATCAGTGAACTAGCGGGAGTAAGTAACGAGCAGTACTTC
14 | many | TRBD2 | TRBJ2-4 | TRBV19 | CASSSGLAGNIQYF | TGTGCCAGTAGTAGCGGACTAGCGGGGAACATTCAGTACTTC
12 | many | NA | TRBJ1-2 | TRBV5-1 | CASSLGDDGYTF | TGCGCCAGCAGCTTGGGCGACGACGGCTACACCTTC
16 | many | NA | TRBJ1-1 | TRBV6-1 | CASTPQGSLLNTEAFF | TGTGCCAGCACTCCACAGGGCTCACTTCTGAACACTGAAGCTTTCTTT
15 | many | NA | TRBJ1-3 | TRBV7-2 | CASSSQLGQGNTIYF | TGTGCCAGCAGCTCACAACTAGGGCAGGGAAACACCATATATTTT
13 | many | TRBD1 | TRBJ2-7 | TRBV5-1 | CASSFGGQDEQYF | TGCGCCAGCAGCTTCGGTGGACAGGACGAGCAGTACTTC
15 | many | TRBD1 | TRBJ2-7 | TRBV2 | CASRYTGDPWYEQYF | TGTGCCAGCAGATACACAGGGGATCCATGGTACGAGCAGTACTTC
16 | few | NA | TRBJ1-2 | TRBV18 | CASSPISGQMAIGYTF | TGTGCCAGCTCACCAATAAGTGGACAGATGGCTATTGGCTACACCTTC
13 | once | NA | TRBJ2-1 | TRBV7-6 | CASSRGVYNEQFF | TGTGCCAGCAGCCGGGGCGTTTACAATGAGCAGTTCTTC
14 | many | TRBD2 | TRBJ2-7 | TRBV28 | CAIFGSGSSYEQYF | TGTGCCATCTTCGGCAGCGGGAGCTCCTACGAGCAGTACTTC
16 | many | NA | TRBJ1-1 | TRBV10-3 | CAISDGQGLMNTEAFF | TGTGCCATCAGTGACGGTCAGGGCCTAATGAACACTGAAGCTTTCTTT
13 | many | NA | TRBJ1-1 | TRBV7-3 | CASSLELSTEAFF | TGTGCCAGCAGCTTAGAGTTAAGTACTGAAGCTTTCTTT
15 | NA | NA | TRBJ1-1 | TRBV28 | CASSWGGVVNTEAFF | TGTGCCAGCAGTTGGGGGGGCGTCGTGAACACTGAAGCTTTCTTT
12 | many | TRBD2 | TRBJ2-7 | TRBV20-1 | CSARSGRYEQYF | TGCAGTGCCAGAAGCGGGAGGTACGAGCAGTACTTC
12 | many | NA | TRBJ2-2 | TRBV27 | CASSLSAGELFF | TGTGCCAGCAGTTTATCCGCCGGGGAGCTGTTTTTT
13 | few | NA | TRBJ2-7 | TRBV6-2/TRBV6-3 | CASSPGLGNEQYF | TGTGCCAGCAGTCCGGGCCTAGGGAACGAGCAGTACTTC
14 | many | NA | TRBJ2-5 | TRBV11-2 | CASSLSRTGETQYF | TGTGCCAGCAGCTTATCGAGGACCGGAGAGACCCAGTACTTC
14 | many | NA | TRBJ1-2 | TRBV29-1 | CSVDYRKLDYGYTF | TGCAGCGTTGATTATCGAAAGTTGGACTATGGCTACACCTTC
13 | many | TRBD1 | TRBJ1-1 | TRBV29-1 | CSAQGGRNTEAFF | TGCAGCGCTCAGGGGGGGCGGAACACTGAAGCTTTCTTT
13 | many | NA | TRBJ1-1 | TRBV28 | CASQTVMNTEAFF | TGTGCCAGCCAGACGGTCATGAACACTGAAGCTTTCTTT
19 | NA | TRBD1 | TRBJ2-4 | TRBV28 | CASTKTYTGTGKAKNIKYF | TGTGCCAGCACTAAAACCTACACCGGGACAGGGAAAGCCAAAAACATTAAGTACTTC
13 | NA | NA | TRBJ2-7 | TRBV11-2 | CASSSSLGDEQYF | TGTGCCAGCAGCTCTAGTTTGGGGGACGAGCAGTACTTC
12 | many | NA | TRBJ1-2 | TRBV20-1 | CSALQGSYGYTF | TGCAGTGCCCTACAGGGAAGTTATGGCTACACCTTC